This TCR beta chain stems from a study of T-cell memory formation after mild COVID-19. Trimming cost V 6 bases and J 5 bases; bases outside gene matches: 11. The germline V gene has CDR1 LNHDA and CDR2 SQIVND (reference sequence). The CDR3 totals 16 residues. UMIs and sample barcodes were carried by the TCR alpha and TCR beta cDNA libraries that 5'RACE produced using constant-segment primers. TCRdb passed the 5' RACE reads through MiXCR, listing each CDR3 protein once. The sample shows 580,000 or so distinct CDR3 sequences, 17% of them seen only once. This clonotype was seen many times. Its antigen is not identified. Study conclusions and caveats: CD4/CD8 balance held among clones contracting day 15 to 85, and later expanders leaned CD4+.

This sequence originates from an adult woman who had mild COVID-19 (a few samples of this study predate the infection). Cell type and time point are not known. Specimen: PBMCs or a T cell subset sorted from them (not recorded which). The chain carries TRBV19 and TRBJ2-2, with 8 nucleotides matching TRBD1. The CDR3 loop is CASSPRRTGLTGELFF. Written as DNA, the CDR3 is TGTGCCAGTAGCCCAAGGAGGACAGGGTTGACCGGGGAGCTGTTTTTT.